This record covers a single T cell receptor beta chain. This record comes from a study of blood T cell repertoires in COVID-19. Across the study: Spain, Italy and the United States supplied samples that represented acute and convalescent COVID-19.

V was clipped by 0 bases and J by 10 bases; unmatched bases: 4. CDR1 is SGHNT, CDR2 YYREEE, per germline (reference sequence). The CDR3 is made up of 14 amino acids. In the source study's methods: By means of reference gene primer amplification, nucleated cell counts were estimated. TCRdb keeps only in-frame clones here, not all; method: immunoSEQ multiplex PCR. The V and J calls and clone size were taken over from that table, and D and trimming were inferred from the DNA. This table has 95,000 to 150,000 clones, 60% to 85% appearing once. Sequencing was carried out using peripheral blood. This clonotype was sampled from a man in his 70s with acute or convalescent COVID-19. This rearrangement joins TRBV5-4 to TRBJ1-6; 7 bases match TRBD1. DNA for the CDR3: TGTGCCAGCAGCTTGGGACAGGGCCGCTCACCCCTCCACTTT. Translation: CASSLGQGRSPLHF.